One sample yielded the 15 T cell receptor beta chains listed below, sequenced in a study of low-dose radiotherapy and immunotherapy resistance in tumors. The time point here: before trial treatment. Primers used for first-strand cDNA, a TRAV- and TRBV-specific set, covered both alpha and beta chains. TCR amplification ran roughly 20 PCR cycles using constant-region and V-primer adapter primers. TCRdb recomputed calls from the reads with MiXCR, one row per CDR3 protein. The repertoire holds about 64,000 distinct CDR3 sequences, with 26% as singletons. Sequences were derived from PBMCs, sampled before treatment. The receptors derive from a male donor with rectosigmoid adenocarcinoma.

The chain links TRBV28 to TRBJ1-2, with 7 bases identical to TRBD1. Germline lookup yields CDR1 MDHEN and CDR2 SYDVKM. This CDR3 region has 14 residues. V shed 4 bases, J shed 4 bases, and the junction held 6 bases outside the gene matches. The CDR3 loop reads CASSSTGPSYGYTF. Here the CDR3 DNA reads TGTGCCAGCAGTTCGACAGGGCCCTCCTATGGCTACACCTTC.

This clonotype showed up many times. This chain uses TRBV6-2 or TRBV6-3 with TRBJ2-1; the D call may be TRBD1 or TRBD2 (5 bases each). The germline V gene has CDR1 MNHEY and CDR2 SVGEGT. V lost 5 bases to trimming and J lost 5 bases, with 10 bases between them. This CDR3 is 13 amino acids long. CDR3 coding DNA: TGTGCCAGCAGTGAGGGGTCTCACAATGAGCAGTTCTTC. It is translated as CASSEGSHNEQFF.

This clonotype was counted ten times or more. Here the CDR3 reads CASRGKVLSYEQYF. The CDR3 coding sequence is TGTGCCAGCAGGGGGAAGGTTCTCTCCTACGAGCAGTACTTC. The rearrangement links TRBV28 to TRBJ2-7, with D uncertain. The germline CDR1 and CDR2 sequences are MDHEN and SYDVKM. There are 14 residues in the CDR3. Trimming removed 6 bases at V and 0 bases at J, with 12 bases between.

This chain connects TRBV4-2 to TRBJ2-3; D not resolved. V lost 0 bases and J lost 4, with 5 bases in between. The CDR3 sequence is 13 residues long. Germline CDR1 LGHNA, CDR2 YNFKEQ. Here the CDR3 reads CASSQDPADTQYF. CDR3 coding DNA: TGTGCCAGCAGCCAAGATCCCGCAGATACGCAGTATTTT.

Only one count was recorded for this clonotype. The likely explanation is a read error, given a far larger clone one base away. This sequence joins TRBV5-1 and TRBJ2-1, with D possibly TRBD2 on 6 matching bases. Per germline, CDR1 SGHRS and CDR2 YFSETQ. V was shortened by 5 bases and J by 13 bases, with 37 bases between the two germline ends. This CDR3 region has 19 residues. The CDR3 sequence: CASRALGGPSKGSTETQFF. The CDR3 DNA follows: TGCGCCAGCAGGGCGTTGGGAGGCCCTAGCAAAGGGAGCACAGAGACCCAGTTCTTC.

There are many counts of this clonotype. This chain links TRBV6-2 or TRBV6-3 with TRBJ1-1; a weak D match, TRBD1 (5 bases). The CDR3 has 13 amino acids. Germline V CDR1 and CDR2: MNHEY, SVGEGT. V was clipped by 5 bases and J by 1 base, with 8 bases between them. The DNA of the CDR3 is TGTGCCAGCAGTGCGGGGCCGAACACTGAAGCTTTCTTT. Translating it yields CASSAGPNTEAFF.

This clonotype came up many times. V gene TRBV10-1 combines with J gene TRBJ2-1; 11 nucleotides align to TRBD2. The CDR3 has 17 amino acids. Germline V gives CDR1 WNHNN, CDR2 SYGVQD (reference sequence). Losses at the gene ends were 2 bases for V and 1 base for J; bases not matched to a gene: 4. The CDR3 bases are TGCGCCAGCAGTGAGCGCAGACTAGCGGGGTCCTACAATGAGCAGTTCTTC. Residues: CASSERRLAGSYNEQFF.

This chain's CDR3 is CASSAAKNTVTDTQYF. The CDR3 nucleotides are TGTGCCAGCAGCGCGGCAAAGAACACAGTCACAGATACGCAGTATTTT. V usage is TRBV7-6 and J usage is TRBJ2-3; D ambiguous. Looked up from germline, CDR1 is SGHVS and CDR2 is FNYEAQ. The CDR3 has 16 amino acids. Trimming took 5 bases from V and 2 from J, leaving 17 bases between them.

This clonotype was seen at least ten times. The chain links TRBV4-2 to TRBJ1-4; the D is unclear. This CDR3 is built from 16 residues. V was shortened by 2 bases and J by 2 bases, with 12 bases between the two germline ends. CDR1 LGHNA and CDR2 YNFKEQ come from the germline V gene. The CDR3 DNA reads TGTGCCAGCAGCCAAAACGTAGCTAATACTAATGAAAAACTGTTTTTT. Protein sequence: CASSQNVANTNEKLFF.

This clonotype was observed a few times. The rearrangement joins TRBV28 to TRBJ2-1, with a tentative D call TRBD2 (6 bases). The CDR3 length is 14 residues. The V end lost 3 bases, the J end lost 10 bases, and 16 bases lay between the germline ends. The V gene's germline CDR1 is MDHEN and CDR2 SYDVKM. DNA of the CDR3: TGTGCCAGCAGTTTTCACGGCGGGAAGATGGAGCAGTTCTTC. Translating it yields CASSFHGGKMEQFF.

This clonotype rates as medium-sized. This chain joins TRBV11-2 and TRBJ2-1; TRBD1 matches 10 bases. V shed 2 bases, J shed 12 bases, and the junction held 1 base outside the gene matches. The length of the CDR3 is 12 residues. Per the germline V gene, CDR1 is SGHAT and CDR2 is FQNNGV. DNA of the CDR3: TGTGCCAGCAGCTTATGGGACAGGGGGCAGTTCTTC. It encodes CASSLWDRGQFF.

The chain uses TRBV29-1 and TRBJ2-3; 7 nucleotides agree with TRBD2. This CDR3 is 14 amino acids long. Germline-derived CDR1 and CDR2 are SQVTM and ANQGSEA. J was trimmed by 4 bases and V by 4 bases; bases with no gene match: 8. DNA for the CDR3: TGCAGCGTTGTCCCCGCGGGGGTCGCAGATACGCAGTATTTT. Protein sequence: CSVVPAGVADTQYF.

The V and J genes are TRBV5-6 and TRBJ1-2; 8 bases map to TRBD1. Germline V gene sequence: CDR1 SGHDT, CDR2 YYEEEE. The CDR3 is 14 residues long. V was clipped by 4 bases and J by 7 bases; unmatched bases: 9. CDR3 in amino acids: CASSPVDREGGYTF. CDR3 coding DNA: TGTGCCAGCAGCCCGGTGGACAGGGAGGGTGGCTACACCTTC. Full variable domain (rest looked up from reference TRBV5-6 and TRBJ1-2): DAGVTQSPTHLIKTRGQQVTLRCSPKSGHDTVSWYQQALGQGPQFIFQYYEEEERQRGNFPDRFSGHQFPNYSSELNVNALLLGDSALYLCASSPVDREGGYTFGSGTRLTVV.

This clonotype was detected ten times or more. The chain couples TRBV6-2 or TRBV6-3 to TRBJ1-3, with unresolved D. Trimming left V 2 bases short and J 0 bases short, with 11 bases between. The CDR3 contains 16 residues. Per the germline V gene, CDR1 is MNHEY and CDR2 is SVGEGT. The CDR3 DNA is TGTGCCAGCAGTTACGGTCGACATCTCTCTGGAAACACCATATATTTT. It is translated as CASSYGRHLSGNTIYF.

This clonotype was picked up a small number of times. With a far larger clone one base away, a read error is the likely cause. The chain carries TRBV27 and TRBJ2-5; 12 nucleotides match TRBD2. Germline V gene sequence: CDR1 MNHEY, CDR2 SMNVEV (reference sequence). This CDR3 region has 12 residues. J gave up 9 bases and V 8 bases, and 4 bases lay outside the gene matches. The CDR3 is CASRTSGTSQYF. The CDR3 DNA reads TGTGCCAGCCGGACTAGCGGGACCTCCCAGTACTTC.